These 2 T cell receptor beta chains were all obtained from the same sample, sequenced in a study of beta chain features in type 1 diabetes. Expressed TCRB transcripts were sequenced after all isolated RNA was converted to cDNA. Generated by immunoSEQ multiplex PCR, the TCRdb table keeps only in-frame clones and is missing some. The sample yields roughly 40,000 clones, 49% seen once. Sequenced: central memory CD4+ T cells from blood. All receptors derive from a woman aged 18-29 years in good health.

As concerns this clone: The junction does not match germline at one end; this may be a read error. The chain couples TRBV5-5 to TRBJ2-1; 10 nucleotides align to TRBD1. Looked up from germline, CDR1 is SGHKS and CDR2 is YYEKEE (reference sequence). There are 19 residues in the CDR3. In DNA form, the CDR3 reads TGTGCCGGCAGCTTAAGAGACAGGGGGCTCGGGGAGGGCAGCCATGAGCAGTTCTTC. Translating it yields CAGSLRDRGLGEGSHEQFF.

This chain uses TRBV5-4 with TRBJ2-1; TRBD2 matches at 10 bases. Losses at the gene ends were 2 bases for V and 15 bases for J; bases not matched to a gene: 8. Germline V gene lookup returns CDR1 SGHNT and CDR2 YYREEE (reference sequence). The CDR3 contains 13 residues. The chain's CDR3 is CASSFEAGGIGFF. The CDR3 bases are TGTGCCAGCAGCTTTGAAGCGGGAGGGATAGGGTTCTTC.